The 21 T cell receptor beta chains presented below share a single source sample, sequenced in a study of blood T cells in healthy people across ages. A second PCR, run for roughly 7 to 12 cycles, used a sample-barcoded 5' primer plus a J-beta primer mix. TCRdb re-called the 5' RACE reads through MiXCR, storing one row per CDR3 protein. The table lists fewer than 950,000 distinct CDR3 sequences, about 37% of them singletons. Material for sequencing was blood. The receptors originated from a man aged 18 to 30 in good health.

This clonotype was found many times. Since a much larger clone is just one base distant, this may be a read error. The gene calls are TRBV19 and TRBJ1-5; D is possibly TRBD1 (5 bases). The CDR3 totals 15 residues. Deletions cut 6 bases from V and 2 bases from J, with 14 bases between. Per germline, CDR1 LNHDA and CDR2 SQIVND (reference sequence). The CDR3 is CASSQGGEGNQPQHF. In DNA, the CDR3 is TGTGCCAGTAGCCAGGGTGGCGAGGGCAATCAGCCCCAGCATTTT.

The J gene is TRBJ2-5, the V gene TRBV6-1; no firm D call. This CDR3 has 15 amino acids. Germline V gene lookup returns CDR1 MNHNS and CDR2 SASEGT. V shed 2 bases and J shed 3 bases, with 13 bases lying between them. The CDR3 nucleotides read TGTGCCAGCAGTGAATTTGGGCAGGTAGAAGAGACCCAGTACTTC. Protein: CASSEFGQVEETQYF.

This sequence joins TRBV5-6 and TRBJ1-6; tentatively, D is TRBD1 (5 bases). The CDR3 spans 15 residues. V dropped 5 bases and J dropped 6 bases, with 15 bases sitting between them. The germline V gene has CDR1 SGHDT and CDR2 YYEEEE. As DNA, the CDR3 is TGTGCCAGCAGTAAAGCGCTCCAGGGTAATTCACCCCTCCACTTT. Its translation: CASSKALQGNSPLHF. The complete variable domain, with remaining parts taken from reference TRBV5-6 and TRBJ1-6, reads DAGVTQSPTHLIKTRGQQVTLRCSPKSGHDTVSWYQQALGQGPQFIFQYYEEEERQRGNFPDRFSGHQFPNYSSELNVNALLLGDSALYLCASSKALQGNSPLHFGNGTRLTVT.

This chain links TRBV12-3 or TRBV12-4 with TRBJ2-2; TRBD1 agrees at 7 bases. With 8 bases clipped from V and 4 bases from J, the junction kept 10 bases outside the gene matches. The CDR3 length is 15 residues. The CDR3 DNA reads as TGTGCCAGCCTCCGGGACAGAAAAACCACCGGGGAGCTGTTTTTT. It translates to CASLRDRKTTGELFF.

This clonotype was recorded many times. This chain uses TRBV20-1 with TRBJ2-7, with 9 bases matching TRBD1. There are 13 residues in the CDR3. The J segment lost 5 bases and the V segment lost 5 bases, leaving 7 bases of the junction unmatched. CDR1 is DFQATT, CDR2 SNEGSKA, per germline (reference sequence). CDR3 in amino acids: CSALTDRGHEQYF. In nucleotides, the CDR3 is TGCAGTGCTCTGACGGACAGGGGTCACGAGCAGTACTTC.

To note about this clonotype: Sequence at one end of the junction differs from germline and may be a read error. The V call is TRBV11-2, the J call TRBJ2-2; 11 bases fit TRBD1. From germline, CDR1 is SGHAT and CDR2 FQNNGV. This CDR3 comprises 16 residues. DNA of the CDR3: TGTGCCAGTAGCTTACGCGGACAGGGGGCATTCGGGGAGCTGTTTTTT. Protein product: CASSLRGQGAFGELFF. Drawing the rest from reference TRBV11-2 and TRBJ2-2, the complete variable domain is EAGVAQSPRYKIIEKRQSVAFWCNPISGHATLYWYQQILGQGPKLLIQFQNNGVVDDSQLPKDRFSAERLKGVDSTLKIQPAKLEDSAVYLCASSLRGQGAFGELFFGEGSRLTVL.

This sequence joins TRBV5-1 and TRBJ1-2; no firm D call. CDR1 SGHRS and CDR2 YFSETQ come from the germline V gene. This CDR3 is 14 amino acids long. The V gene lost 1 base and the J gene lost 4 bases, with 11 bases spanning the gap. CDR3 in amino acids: CASSLLGSGYGYTF. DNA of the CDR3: TGCGCCAGCAGCTTGTTAGGGTCCGGCTATGGCTACACCTTC. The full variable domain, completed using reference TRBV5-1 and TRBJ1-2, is KAGVTQTPRYLIKTRGQQVTLSCSPISGHRSVSWYQQTPGQGLQFLFEYFSETQRNKGNFPGRFSGRQFSNSRSEMNVSTLELGDSALYLCASSLLGSGYGYTFGSGTRLTVV.

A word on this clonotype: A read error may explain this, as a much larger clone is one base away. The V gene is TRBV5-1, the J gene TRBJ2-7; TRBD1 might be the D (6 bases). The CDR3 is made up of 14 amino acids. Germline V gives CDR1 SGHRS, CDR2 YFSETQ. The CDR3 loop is CTSSLYAFRQDTYF. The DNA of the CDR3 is TGCACCAGCAGCCTCTACGCCTTCCGACAGGATACGTACTTC.

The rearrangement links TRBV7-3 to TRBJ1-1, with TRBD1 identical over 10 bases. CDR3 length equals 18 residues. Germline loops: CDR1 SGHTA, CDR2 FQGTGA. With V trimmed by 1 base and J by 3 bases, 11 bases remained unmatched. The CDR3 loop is CASSLRGQGKGQDTEAFF. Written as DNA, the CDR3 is TGTGCCAGCAGCTTAAGGGGACAGGGGAAGGGACAGGACACTGAAGCTTTCTTT.

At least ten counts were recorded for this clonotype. CDR3 sequence reads: CASSVVGLDTQYF. For the CDR3, the DNA is TGTGCCAGCAGCGTAGTCGGGTTAGATACGCAGTATTTT. V usage is TRBV9 and J usage is TRBJ2-3; D is uncertain. Germline V gives CDR1 SGDLS, CDR2 YYNGEE. V lost 0 bases and J lost 5, with 7 bases in between. The CDR3 totals 13 residues.

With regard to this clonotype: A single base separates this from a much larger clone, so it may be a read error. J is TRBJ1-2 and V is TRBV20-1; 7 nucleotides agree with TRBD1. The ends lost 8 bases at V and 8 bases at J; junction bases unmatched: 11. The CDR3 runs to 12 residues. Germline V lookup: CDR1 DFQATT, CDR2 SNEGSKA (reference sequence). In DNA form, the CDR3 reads TGCAGTCAGAGCAGGGGGAATGAGGGCTACACCTTC. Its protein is CSQSRGNEGYTF.

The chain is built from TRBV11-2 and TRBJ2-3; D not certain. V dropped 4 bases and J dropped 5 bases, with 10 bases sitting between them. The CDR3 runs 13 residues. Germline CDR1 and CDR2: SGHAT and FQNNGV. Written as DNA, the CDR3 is TGTGCCAGCAGCTCGATAGTTGTAGATACGCAGTATTTT. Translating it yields CASSSIVVDTQYF.

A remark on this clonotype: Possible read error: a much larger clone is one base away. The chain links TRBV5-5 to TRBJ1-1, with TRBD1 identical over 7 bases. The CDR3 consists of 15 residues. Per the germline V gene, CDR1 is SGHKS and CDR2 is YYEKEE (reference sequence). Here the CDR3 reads CASSFQTGWNTKAFF. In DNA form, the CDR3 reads TGTGCCAGCAGCTTCCAGACAGGGTGGAACACTAAAGCTTTCTTT.

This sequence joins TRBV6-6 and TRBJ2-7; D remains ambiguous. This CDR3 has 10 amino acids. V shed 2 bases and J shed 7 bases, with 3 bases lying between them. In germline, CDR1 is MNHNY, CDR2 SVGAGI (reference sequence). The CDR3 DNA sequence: TGTGCCAGCAGTTACCCGGAGCAGTACTTC. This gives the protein CASSYPEQYF.

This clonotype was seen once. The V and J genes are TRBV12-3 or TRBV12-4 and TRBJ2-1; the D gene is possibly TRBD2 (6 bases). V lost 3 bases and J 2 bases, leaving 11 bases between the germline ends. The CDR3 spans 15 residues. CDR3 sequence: CASSFFGEAYNEQFF. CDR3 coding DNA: TGTGCCAGCAGTTTCTTCGGGGAGGCCTACAATGAGCAGTTCTTC.

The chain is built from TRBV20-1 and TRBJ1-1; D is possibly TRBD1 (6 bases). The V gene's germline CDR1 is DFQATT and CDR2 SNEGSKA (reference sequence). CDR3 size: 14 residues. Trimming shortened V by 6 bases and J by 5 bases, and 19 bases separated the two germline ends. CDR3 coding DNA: TGCAGTGCCAAGAATACAGGGTGGGGAACTGAAGCTTTCTTT. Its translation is CSAKNTGWGTEAFF.

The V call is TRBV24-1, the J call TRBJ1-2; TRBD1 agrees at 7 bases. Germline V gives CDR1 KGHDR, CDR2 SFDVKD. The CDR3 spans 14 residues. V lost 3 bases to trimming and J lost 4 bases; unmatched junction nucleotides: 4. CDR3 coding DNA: TGTGCCACCAGTGATGGGACAGCCTCCTATGGCTACACCTTC. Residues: CATSDGTASYGYTF.

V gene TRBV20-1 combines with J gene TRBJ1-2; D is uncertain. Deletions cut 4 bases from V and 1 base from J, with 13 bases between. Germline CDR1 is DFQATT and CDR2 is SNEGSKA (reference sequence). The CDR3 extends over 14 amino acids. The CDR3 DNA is TGCAGTGCTATGCGGCGGGCGGATAACTATGGCTACACCTTC. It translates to CSAMRRADNYGYTF.

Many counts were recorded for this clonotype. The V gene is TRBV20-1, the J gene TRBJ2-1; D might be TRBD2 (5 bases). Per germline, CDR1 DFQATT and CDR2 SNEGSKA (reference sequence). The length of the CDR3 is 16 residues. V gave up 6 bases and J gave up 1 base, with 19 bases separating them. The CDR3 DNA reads TGCAGTGCGCCTGACCCCTGGGGAGCTTCCTACAATGAGCAGTTCTTC. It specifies CSAPDPWGASYNEQFF.

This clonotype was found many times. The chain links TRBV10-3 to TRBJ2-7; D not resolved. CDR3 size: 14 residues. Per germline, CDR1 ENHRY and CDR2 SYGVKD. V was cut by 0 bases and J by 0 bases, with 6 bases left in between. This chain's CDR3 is CAISESASSYEQYF. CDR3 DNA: TGTGCCATCAGTGAGTCGGCTAGCTCCTACGAGCAGTACTTC.

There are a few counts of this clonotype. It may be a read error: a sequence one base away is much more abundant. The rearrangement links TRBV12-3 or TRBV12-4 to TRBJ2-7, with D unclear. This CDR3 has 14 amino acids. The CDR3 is CACSFRAPSYEQYF. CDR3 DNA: TGTGCCTGCAGTTTCCGAGCCCCATCCTACGAGCAGTACTTC.